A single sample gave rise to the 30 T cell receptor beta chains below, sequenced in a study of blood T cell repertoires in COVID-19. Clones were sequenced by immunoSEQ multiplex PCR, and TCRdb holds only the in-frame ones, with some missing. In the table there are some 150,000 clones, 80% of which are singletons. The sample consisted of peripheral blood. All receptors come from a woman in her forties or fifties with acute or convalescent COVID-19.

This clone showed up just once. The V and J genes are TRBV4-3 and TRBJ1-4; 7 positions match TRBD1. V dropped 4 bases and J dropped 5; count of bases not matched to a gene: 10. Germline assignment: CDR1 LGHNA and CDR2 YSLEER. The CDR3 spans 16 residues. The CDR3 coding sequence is TGCGCCAGCAGCCTGAACCCTGGGACAGCGAATGAAAAACTGTTTTTT. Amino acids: CASSLNPGTANEKLFF.

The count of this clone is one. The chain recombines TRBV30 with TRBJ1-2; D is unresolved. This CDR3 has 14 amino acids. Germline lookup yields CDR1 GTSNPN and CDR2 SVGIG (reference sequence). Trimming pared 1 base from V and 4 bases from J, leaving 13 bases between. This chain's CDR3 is CAWSGYLRSYGYTF. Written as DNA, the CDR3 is TGTGCCTGGAGTGGGTATTTGCGGAGCTATGGCTACACCTTC.

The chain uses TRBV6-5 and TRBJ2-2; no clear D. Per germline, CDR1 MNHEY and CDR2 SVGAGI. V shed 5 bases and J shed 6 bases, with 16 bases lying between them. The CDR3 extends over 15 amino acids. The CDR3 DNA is TGTGCCAGCAGTCCCCGAAGGAGTCGGTCCGGGGAGCTGTTTTTT. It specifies CASSPRRSRSGELFF.

The CDR3 sequence: CASSYATGANYGYTF. The DNA for the CDR3 is TGTGCCAGCAGCTATGCAACAGGGGCTAACTATGGCTACACCTTC. The J gene is TRBJ1-2, the V gene TRBV6-5, with 7 bases lining up with TRBD1. Germline trimming cut 6 bases from V and 0 bases from J; bases unmatched to any gene: 7. The CDR3 has 15 residues. Germline loops: CDR1 MNHEY, CDR2 SVGAGI.

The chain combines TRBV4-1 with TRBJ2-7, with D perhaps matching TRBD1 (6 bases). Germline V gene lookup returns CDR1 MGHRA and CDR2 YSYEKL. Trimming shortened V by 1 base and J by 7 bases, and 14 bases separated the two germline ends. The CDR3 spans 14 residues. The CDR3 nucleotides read TGCGCCAGCAGCCAAGGACAGGTCGAGGAAGAGCAGTACTTC. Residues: CASSQGQVEEEQYF.

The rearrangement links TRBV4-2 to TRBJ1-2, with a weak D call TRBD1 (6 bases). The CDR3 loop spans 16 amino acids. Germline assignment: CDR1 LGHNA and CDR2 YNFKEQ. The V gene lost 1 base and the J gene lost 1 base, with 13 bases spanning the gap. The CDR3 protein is CASSQAGTNLNYGYTF. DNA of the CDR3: TGTGCCAGCAGCCAAGCCGGGACAAACCTTAACTATGGCTACACCTTC.

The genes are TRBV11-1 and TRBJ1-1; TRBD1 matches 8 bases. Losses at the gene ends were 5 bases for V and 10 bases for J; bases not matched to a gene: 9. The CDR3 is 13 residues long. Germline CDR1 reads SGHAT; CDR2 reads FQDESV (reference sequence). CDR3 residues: CASSPRMQGAAFF. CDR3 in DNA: TGTGCCAGCAGCCCTCGGATGCAGGGGGCAGCTTTCTTT.

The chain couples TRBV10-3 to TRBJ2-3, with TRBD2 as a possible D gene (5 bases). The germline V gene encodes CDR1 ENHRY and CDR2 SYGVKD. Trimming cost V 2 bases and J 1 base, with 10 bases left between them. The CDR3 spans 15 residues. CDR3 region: CAISEILGGTDTQYF. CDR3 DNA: TGTGCCATCAGTGAGATACTAGGCGGCACAGATACGCAGTATTTT.

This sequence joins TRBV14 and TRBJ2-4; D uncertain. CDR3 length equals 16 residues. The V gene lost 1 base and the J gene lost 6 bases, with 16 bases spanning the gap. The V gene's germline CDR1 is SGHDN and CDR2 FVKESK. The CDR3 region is CASSQGGNQAGNIQYF. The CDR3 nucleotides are TGTGCCAGCAGCCAAGGTGGCAACCAGGCTGGAAACATTCAGTACTTC.

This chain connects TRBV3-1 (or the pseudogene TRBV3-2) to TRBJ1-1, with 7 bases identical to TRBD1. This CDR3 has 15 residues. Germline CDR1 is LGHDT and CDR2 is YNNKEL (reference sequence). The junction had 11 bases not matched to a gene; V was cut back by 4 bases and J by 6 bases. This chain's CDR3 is CASSPRQGVESEAFF. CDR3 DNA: TGTGCCAGCAGCCCGAGACAGGGAGTGGAGTCTGAAGCTTTCTTT.

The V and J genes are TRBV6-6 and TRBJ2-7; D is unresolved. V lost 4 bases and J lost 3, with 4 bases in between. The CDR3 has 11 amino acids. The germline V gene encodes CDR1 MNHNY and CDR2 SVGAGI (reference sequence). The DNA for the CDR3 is TGTGCCAGCAGTTCACACTACGAGCAGTACTTC. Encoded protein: CASSSHYEQYF.

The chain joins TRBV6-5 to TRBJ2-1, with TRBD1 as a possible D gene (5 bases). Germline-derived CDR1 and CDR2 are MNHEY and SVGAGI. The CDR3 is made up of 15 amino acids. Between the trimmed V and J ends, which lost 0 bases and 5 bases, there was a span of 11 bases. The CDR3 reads CASSYSSGPHNEQFF. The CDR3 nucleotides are TGTGCCAGCAGTTACTCTTCAGGGCCGCACAATGAGCAGTTCTTC.

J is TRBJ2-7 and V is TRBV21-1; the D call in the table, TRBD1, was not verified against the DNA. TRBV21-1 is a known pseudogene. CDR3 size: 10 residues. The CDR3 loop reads CASNTGDEYF. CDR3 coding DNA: TGTGCCAGCAACACAGGGGATGAGTACTTC.

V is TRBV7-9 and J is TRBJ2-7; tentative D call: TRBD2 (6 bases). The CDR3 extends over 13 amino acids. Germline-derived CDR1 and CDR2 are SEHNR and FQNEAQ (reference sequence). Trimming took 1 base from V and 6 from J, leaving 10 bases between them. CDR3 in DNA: TGTGCCAGCAGCTTAGATTTCGGGGGCGAGCAGTACTTC. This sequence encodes CASSLDFGGEQYF.

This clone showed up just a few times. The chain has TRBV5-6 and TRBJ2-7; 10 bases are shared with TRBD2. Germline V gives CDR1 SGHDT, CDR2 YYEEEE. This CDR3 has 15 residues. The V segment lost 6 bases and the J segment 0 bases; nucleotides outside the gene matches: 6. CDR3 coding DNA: TGTGCCAGCACCACCGGGACTAGCGACTCCTACGAGCAGTACTTC. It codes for CASTTGTSDSYEQYF.

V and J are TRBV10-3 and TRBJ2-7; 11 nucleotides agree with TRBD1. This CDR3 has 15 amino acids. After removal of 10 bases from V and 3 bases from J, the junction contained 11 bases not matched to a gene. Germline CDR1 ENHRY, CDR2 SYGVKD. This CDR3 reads CATSGQGEDFYEQYF. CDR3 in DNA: TGTGCCACTTCGGGACAGGGGGAGGATTTCTACGAGCAGTACTTC.

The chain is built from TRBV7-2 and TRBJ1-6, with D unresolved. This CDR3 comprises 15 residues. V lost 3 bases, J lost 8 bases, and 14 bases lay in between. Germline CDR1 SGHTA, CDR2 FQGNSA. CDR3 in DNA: TGTGCCAGCAGCTTGGGGATGGGAGGCGATTCACCCCTCCACTTT. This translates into CASSLGMGGDSPLHF.

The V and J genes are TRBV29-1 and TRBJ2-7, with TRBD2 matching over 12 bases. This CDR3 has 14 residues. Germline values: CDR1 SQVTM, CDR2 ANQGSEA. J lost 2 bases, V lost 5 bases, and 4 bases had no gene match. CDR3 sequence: CSVRTSGVTYEQYF. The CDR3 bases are TGCAGCGTTAGGACTAGCGGGGTGACCTACGAGCAGTACTTC.

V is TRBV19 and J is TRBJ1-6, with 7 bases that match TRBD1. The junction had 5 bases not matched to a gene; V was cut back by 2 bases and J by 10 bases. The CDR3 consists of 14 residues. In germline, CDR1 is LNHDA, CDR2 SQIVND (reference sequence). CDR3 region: CASSIPGTASPLHF. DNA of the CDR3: TGTGCCAGTAGTATACCTGGGACAGCGTCACCCCTCCACTTT.

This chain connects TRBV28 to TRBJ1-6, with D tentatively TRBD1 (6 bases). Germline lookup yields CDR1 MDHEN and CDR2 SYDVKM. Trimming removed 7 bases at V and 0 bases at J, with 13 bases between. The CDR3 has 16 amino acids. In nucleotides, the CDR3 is TGTGCCAGCACCGCAGGGGTAGGCTCCTATAATTCACCCCTCCACTTT. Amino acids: CASTAGVGSYNSPLHF.

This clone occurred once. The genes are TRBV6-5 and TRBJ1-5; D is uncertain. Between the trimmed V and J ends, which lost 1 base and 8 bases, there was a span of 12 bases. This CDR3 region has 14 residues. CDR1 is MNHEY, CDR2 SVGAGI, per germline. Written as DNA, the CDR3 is TGTGCCAGCAGTTACTTACTTGGCGGTGAGCCCCAGCATTTT. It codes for CASSYLLGGEPQHF.

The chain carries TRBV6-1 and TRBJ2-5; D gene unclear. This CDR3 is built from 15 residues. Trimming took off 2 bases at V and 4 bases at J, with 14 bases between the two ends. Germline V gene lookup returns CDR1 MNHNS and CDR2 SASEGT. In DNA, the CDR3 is TGTGCCAGCAGTGAAACCGGAGAACCCTTAGAGACCCAGTACTTC. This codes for CASSETGEPLETQYF.

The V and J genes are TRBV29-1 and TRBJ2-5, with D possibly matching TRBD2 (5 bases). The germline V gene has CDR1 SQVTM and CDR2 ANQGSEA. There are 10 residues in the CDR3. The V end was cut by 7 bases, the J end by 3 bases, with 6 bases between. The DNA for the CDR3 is TGCAGCGGAGGGAAAGAGACCCAGTACTTC. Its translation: CSGGKETQYF.

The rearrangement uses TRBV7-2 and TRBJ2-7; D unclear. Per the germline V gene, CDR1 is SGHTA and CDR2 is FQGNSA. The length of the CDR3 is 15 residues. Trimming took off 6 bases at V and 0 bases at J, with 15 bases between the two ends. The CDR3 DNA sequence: TGTGCCAGCAGTCCAAGCAGGCTGAGCTCCTACGAGCAGTACTTC. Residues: CASSPSRLSSYEQYF.

The chain's CDR3 is CASSQDDTGAYGYTF. The CDR3 DNA reads TGCGCCAGCAGCCAAGACGACACAGGGGCCTATGGCTACACCTTC. The chain recombines TRBV4-3 with TRBJ1-2; 7 bases are shared with TRBD1. Losses at the gene ends were 0 bases for V and 4 bases for J; bases not matched to a gene: 5. The CDR3 sequence is 15 residues long. Germline lookup yields CDR1 LGHNA and CDR2 YSLEER.

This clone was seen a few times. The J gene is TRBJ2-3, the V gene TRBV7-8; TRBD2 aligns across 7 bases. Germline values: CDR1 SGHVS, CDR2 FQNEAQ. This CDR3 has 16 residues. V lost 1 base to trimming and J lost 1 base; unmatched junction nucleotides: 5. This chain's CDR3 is CASSLDRGVGTDTQYF. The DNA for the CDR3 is TGTGCCAGCAGCTTAGATCGGGGGGTCGGCACAGATACGCAGTATTTT.

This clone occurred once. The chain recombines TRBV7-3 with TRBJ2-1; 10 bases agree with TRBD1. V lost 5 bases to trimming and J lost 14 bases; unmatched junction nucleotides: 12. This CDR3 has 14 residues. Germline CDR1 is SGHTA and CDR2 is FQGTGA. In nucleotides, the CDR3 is TGTGCCAGCAGCGATACCGGGACAGGGGCGTTAAAGTTCTTC. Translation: CASSDTGTGALKFF.

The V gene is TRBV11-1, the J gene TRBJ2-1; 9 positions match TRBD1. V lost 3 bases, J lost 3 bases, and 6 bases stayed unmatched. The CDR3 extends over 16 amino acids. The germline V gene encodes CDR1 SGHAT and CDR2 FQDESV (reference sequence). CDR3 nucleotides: TGTGCCAGCAGCTTCAAGGGACAGGGCGGCTACAATGAGCAGTTCTTC. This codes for CASSFKGQGGYNEQFF.

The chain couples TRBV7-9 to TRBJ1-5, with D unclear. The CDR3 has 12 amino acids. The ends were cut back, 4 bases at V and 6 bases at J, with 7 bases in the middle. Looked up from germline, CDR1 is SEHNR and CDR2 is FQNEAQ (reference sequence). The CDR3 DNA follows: TGTGCCAGCAGCTATTCCGGTCAGCCCCAGCATTTT. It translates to CASSYSGQPQHF.

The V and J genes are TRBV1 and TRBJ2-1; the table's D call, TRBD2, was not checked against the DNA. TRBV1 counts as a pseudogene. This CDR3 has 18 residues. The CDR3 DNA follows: TGCACCAGCAGCCGGACTAGCGGGGGGGGCAGCTCCTACAATGAGCAGTTCTTC. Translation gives CTSSRTSGGGSSYNEQFF.